This passage covers 30 T cell receptor beta chains from one sample sequenced in a study of blood T cell repertoires in COVID-19 (dated by TCRdb to the early 2020s). The method was the immunoSEQ multiplex PCR assay. The immuneACCESS repertoire file appears here via TCRdb, limited to in-frame rearrangements. These files lack a portion of the clones; in checked studies, under half of the deficit traces to unresolved V genes, and the cause of the others is not known. This sample lists under 90,000 clones; 70% to 75% were detected once. The ten largest account for less than 7.5% of the sample. Sequenced: peripheral blood. The receptors were sampled from a man aged 50 to 60 with active or convalescent COVID-19.

The CDR3 DNA reads TGCGCCAGCAGCCAAGATCGGGGGACAGGGAAGTACGAGCAGTACTTC. It translates to CASSQDRGTGKYEQYF. The chain is built from TRBV4-3 and TRBJ2-7; 9 bases map to TRBD1. Trimming took 0 bases from V and 4 from J; bases not matched to a gene: 7. Germline V lookup: CDR1 LGHNA, CDR2 YSLEER. CDR3 length: 16 amino acids.

The rearrangement joins TRBV2 to TRBJ1-1, with D perhaps matching TRBD1 (6 bases). Trimming removed 2 bases from V and 1 base from J, with 8 bases in between. Germline CDR1 reads SNHLY; CDR2 reads FYNNEI. The CDR3 is made up of 14 amino acids. This CDR3 is CASSEQGWNTEAFF. In DNA, the CDR3 is TGTGCCAGCAGTGAACAGGGGTGGAACACTGAAGCTTTCTTT.

The table lists this clone with many counts. The V gene is TRBV9, the J gene TRBJ2-5; TRBD2 matches at 10 bases. CDR3 length equals 16 residues. The V gene end was trimmed by 4 bases and the J gene end by 4 bases; junction bases not matched to a gene: 10. Per the germline V gene, CDR1 is SGDLS and CDR2 is YYNGEE. CDR3 nucleotide sequence: TGTGCCAGCAGCCCACTCTCGTCTAGCGGGGGAGAGACCCAGTACTTC. This encodes CASSPLSSSGGETQYF.

The gene calls are TRBV19 and TRBJ1-2; 8 bases map to TRBD1. The CDR3 consists of 15 residues. The V segment lost 3 bases and the J segment 8 bases; nucleotides outside the gene matches: 11. In germline, CDR1 is LNHDA, CDR2 SQIVND (reference sequence). In nucleotides, the CDR3 is TGTGCCAGTAGTATCGGAATGCAGGGGGCATCCGGCTACACCTTC. As protein: CASSIGMQGASGYTF.

The chain uses TRBV4-3 and TRBJ2-7; D not resolved. Trimming cost V 4 bases and J 3 bases, with 10 bases left between them. The CDR3 consists of 13 residues. Germline V CDR1 and CDR2: LGHNA, YSLEER. For the CDR3, the DNA is TGCGCCAGCAGCCTTCAAGGCGGCTACGAGCAGTACTTC. Its translation: CASSLQGGYEQYF.

The chain has TRBV14 and TRBJ1-4; TRBD1 might be the D (5 bases). Trimming cost V 4 bases and J 3 bases, with 15 bases left between them. Germline-derived CDR1 and CDR2 are SGHDN and FVKESK. The CDR3 is 16 residues long. The CDR3 sequence: CASSRRQTDPNEKLFF. DNA of the CDR3: TGTGCCAGCAGCCGCCGACAGACGGACCCTAATGAAAAACTGTTTTTT.

The genes are TRBV5-6 and TRBJ2-7; 8 bases are a match to TRBD1. V lost 4 bases, J lost 3 bases, and 6 bases stayed unmatched. From germline, CDR1 is SGHDT and CDR2 YYEEEE. The CDR3 totals 14 residues. CDR3 coding DNA: TGTGCCAGCAGCCCGGACAGGGCAAGCTACGAGCAGTACTTC. Amino acids: CASSPDRASYEQYF.

The chain is built from TRBV13 and TRBJ2-7; 12 bases align to TRBD2. Germline V gene data show CDR1 as PRHDT and CDR2 as FYEKMQ (reference sequence). This CDR3 comprises 17 residues. V shed 5 bases, J shed 2 bases, and the junction held 10 bases outside the gene matches. The DNA for the CDR3 is TGTGCCAGCAGCCCCGTAACTAGCGGGGGGACAACCTACGAGCAGTACTTC. Translation gives CASSPVTSGGTTYEQYF.

The chain is built from TRBV7-2 and TRBJ2-5; D gene uncertain. Germline V gene lookup returns CDR1 SGHTA and CDR2 FQGNSA. The V end was cut by 0 bases, the J end by 3 bases, with 8 bases between. The CDR3 extends over 14 amino acids. The CDR3 nucleotides are TGTGCCAGCAGCTTAGCGCGTGCGGAAGAGACCCAGTACTTC. It codes for CASSLARAEETQYF.

This CDR3 is CASSVVDRANTEAFF. The DNA for the CDR3 is TGTGCCAGCAGCGTAGTGGACAGGGCGAACACTGAAGCTTTCTTT. The chain joins TRBV9 to TRBJ1-1, with 8 bases matching TRBD1. Germline V gives CDR1 SGDLS, CDR2 YYNGEE. Trimming at V came to 0 bases and at J to 1 base, leaving 2 bases not matched to a gene. The CDR3 is 15 amino acids.

This clone was seen a few times. This chain connects TRBV7-2 to TRBJ1-2; D is perhaps TRBD1 (5 bases). V lost 2 bases, J lost 8 bases, and 21 bases lay in between. CDR3 size: 16 residues. Germline loops: CDR1 SGHTA, CDR2 FQGNSA. The chain's CDR3 is CASSLSRAREALGYTF. As DNA, the CDR3 is TGTGCCAGCAGCTTAAGTCGGGCCAGGGAGGCTCTCGGCTACACCTTC.

The CDR3 loop reads CASSVGQGAYEQYF. In DNA form, the CDR3 reads TGTGCCAGCAGTGTGGGACAGGGGGCCTACGAGCAGTACTTC. The gene calls are TRBV25-1 and TRBJ2-7; 11 bases are a match to TRBD1. After removal of 4 bases from V and 2 bases from J, the junction contained 1 base not matched to a gene. This CDR3 has 14 residues. Germline CDR1 is MGHDK and CDR2 is SYGVNS.

The chain employs TRBV5-1 and TRBJ2-7; 8 bases map to TRBD1. J was trimmed by 6 bases and V by 7 bases; bases with no gene match: 15. The CDR3 covers 15 residues. Germline V gives CDR1 SGHRS, CDR2 YFSETQ. The CDR3 region is CASCGLDRVVFEQYF. The CDR3 region has the DNA TGCGCCAGCTGCGGTTTGGACAGGGTTGTATTCGAGCAGTACTTC.

The chain links TRBV20-1 to TRBJ2-7, with D hard to call. CDR1 DFQATT and CDR2 SNEGSKA come from the germline V gene (reference sequence). The CDR3 totals 13 residues. Trimming stripped 3 bases from V and 2 bases from J, with 11 bases between. This CDR3 is CSASPIVTYEQYF. For the CDR3, the DNA is TGCAGTGCTAGTCCGATAGTAACCTACGAGCAGTACTTC.

The V gene is TRBV29-1, the J gene TRBJ1-4, with unresolved D. Germline CDR1 reads SQVTM; CDR2 reads ANQGSEA. This CDR3 comprises 12 residues. Between the trimmed V and J ends, which lost 7 bases and 7 bases, there was a span of 13 bases. The CDR3 DNA follows: TGCAGCGCTTCGGGTGAGGGTGAAAAACTGTTTTTT. As protein: CSASGEGEKLFF.

The count of this clone is one. The gene calls are TRBV5-1 and TRBJ2-2; perhaps TRBD2 as D (5 bases). Germline CDR1 SGHRS, CDR2 YFSETQ. The CDR3 extends over 17 amino acids. Between the trimmed V and J ends, which lost 0 bases and 2 bases, there was a span of 14 bases. The CDR3 DNA follows: TGCGCCAGCAGCTTGGCAGGCCCGGGGATCAACACCGGGGAGCTGTTTTTT. Translation: CASSLAGPGINTGELFF.

This clone appeared a few times. V usage is TRBV3-1 (or the pseudogene TRBV3-2) and J usage is TRBJ2-1, with 10 bases fitting TRBD2. V gave up 7 bases and J gave up 7 bases; unmatched junction bases: 10. This CDR3 is 15 amino acids long. Germline-derived CDR1 and CDR2 are LGHDT and YNNKEL (reference sequence). The CDR3 protein is CASMRRLAGDNEQFF. In DNA form, the CDR3 reads TGTGCCAGCATGAGGAGGCTAGCGGGGGATAATGAGCAGTTCTTC.

This clone was observed many times. The chain links TRBV7-9 to TRBJ2-5; tentative D call: TRBD2 (6 bases). V was clipped by 7 bases and J by 5 bases, with 14 bases between them. Germline V lookup: CDR1 SEHNR, CDR2 FQNEAQ (reference sequence). The CDR3 is 13 amino acids. CDR3 region: CASNSGDWETQYF. The CDR3 region has the DNA TGTGCCAGCAACTCGGGGGATTGGGAGACCCAGTACTTC.

The J gene is TRBJ2-1, the V gene TRBV5-4; 8 bases are a match to TRBD2. This CDR3 has 15 residues. The ends lost 6 bases at V and 7 bases at J; junction bases unmatched: 12. Germline loops: CDR1 SGHNT, CDR2 YYREEE (reference sequence). CDR3 amino acids: CASNLGGVNKNEQFF. The CDR3 DNA reads TGTGCCAGCAACCTCGGGGGGGTAAATAAGAATGAGCAGTTCTTC.

The rearrangement links TRBV10-3 to TRBJ2-5; 12 bases agree with TRBD1. The trim removed 3 bases at V and 4 bases at J, leaving 3 bases unmatched. This CDR3 is built from 15 residues. Germline V gene sequence: CDR1 ENHRY, CDR2 SYGVKD. As DNA, the CDR3 is TGTGCCATCAGTGAACCGGGACAGGGGGCAGAGACCCAGTACTTC. Translating gives CAISEPGQGAETQYF.

The sample holds a few counts of this clone. The chain is built from TRBV6-5 and TRBJ2-7; no clear D. The CDR3 contains 13 residues. CDR1 MNHEY and CDR2 SVGAGI come from the germline V gene. V was pared by 8 bases and J by 3 bases, with 14 bases between. This CDR3 is CASSSQAYYEQYF. The CDR3 DNA is TGTGCCAGCTCGTCTCAGGCCTACTACGAGCAGTACTTC.

V usage is TRBV5-1 and J usage is TRBJ2-4; a possible D gene is TRBD1 (6 bases). Germline assignment: CDR1 SGHRS and CDR2 YFSETQ. V lost 0 bases to trimming and J lost 15 bases, with 16 bases between them. There are 13 residues in the CDR3. The CDR3 nucleotides are TGCGCCAGCAGCTTGGAGCGACAGGCCGGGCTGTACTTC. This gives the protein CASSLERQAGLYF.

This clone was picked up many times. The V and J genes are TRBV19 and TRBJ1-5; possible D gene TRBD1, 5 bases. The germline V gene has CDR1 LNHDA and CDR2 SQIVND (reference sequence). The ends were cut back, 10 bases at V and 3 bases at J, with 13 bases in the middle. This CDR3 contains 13 residues. The CDR3: CATTDRPNQPQHF. DNA of the CDR3: TGTGCCACCACTGACAGACCCAATCAGCCCCAGCATTTT.

The chain is built from TRBV29-1 and TRBJ2-6, with 7 bases matching TRBD2. Germline V CDR1 and CDR2: SQVTM, ANQGSEA. The CDR3 totals 14 residues. The J segment lost 2 bases and the V segment lost 3 bases, leaving 1 base of the junction unmatched. The CDR3 is CSVEGGTGANVLTF. The CDR3 DNA reads as TGCAGCGTTGAGGGGGGGACTGGGGCCAACGTCCTGACTTTC.

The chain employs TRBV5-1 and TRBJ1-1; D not resolved. From germline, CDR1 is SGHRS and CDR2 YFSETQ. There are 11 residues in the CDR3. V dropped 4 bases and J dropped 7 bases, with 8 bases sitting between them. CDR3 residues: CASSLDFEAFF. CDR3 nucleotide sequence: TGCGCCAGCAGCCTGGACTTTGAAGCTTTCTTT. The full variable domain, completed using reference TRBV5-1 and TRBJ1-1, is KAGVTQTPRYLIKTRGQQVTLSCSPISGHRSVSWYQQTPGQGLQFLFEYFSETQRNKGNFPGRFSGRQFSNSRSEMNVSTLELGDSALYLCASSLDFEAFFGQGTRLTVV.

The chain uses TRBV5-4 and TRBJ2-7, with 8 bases lining up with TRBD1. The CDR3 covers 15 residues. Trimming at V came to 1 base and at J to 2 bases, leaving 5 bases not matched to a gene. Germline V gene sequence: CDR1 SGHNT, CDR2 YYREEE (reference sequence). The CDR3 region has the DNA TGTGCCAGCAGCTTGTCCGGGACAGGCCCCTACGAGCAGTACTTC. Translated: CASSLSGTGPYEQYF.

This clone has only a few counts. This chain joins TRBV24-1 and TRBJ2-1; D remains unclear. This CDR3 has 16 residues. The V end was cut by 3 bases, the J end by 1 base, with 12 bases between. Germline CDR1 is KGHDR and CDR2 is SFDVKD. The CDR3: CATSDRPRGSYNEQFF. In DNA form, the CDR3 reads TGTGCCACCAGTGATCGCCCCCGCGGTTCCTACAATGAGCAGTTCTTC.

The chain uses TRBV12-3 or TRBV12-4 and TRBJ1-5, with TRBD1 as a possible D gene (6 bases). Trimming stripped 7 bases from V and 5 bases from J, with 12 bases between. The length of the CDR3 is 13 residues. The CDR3 protein is CASKTTGYQPQHF. The CDR3 coding sequence is TGTGCCAGCAAAACAACAGGGTATCAGCCCCAGCATTTT.

The rearrangement uses TRBV4-3 and TRBJ1-5, with 8 bases that match TRBD1. CDR1 and CDR2 (germline): LGHNA, YSLEER. Trimming removed 3 bases from V and 5 bases from J; junction bases left unmatched: 9. CDR3 length equals 16 residues. CDR3 sequence (DNA): TGCGCCAGCAGCCAGGTCCCGGGACAGGTCGATCAGCCCCAGCATTTT. Translation gives CASSQVPGQVDQPQHF.

As to this clone: Its ends do not fully match the called genes, so a read error is possible. The chain links TRBV6-7 to TRBJ2-7; D is unclear. TRBV6-7 is labeled an ORF, and its function is uncertain. The CDR3 is 14 residues long. The CDR3 reads CASSYSLNTYGQYF. CDR3 nucleotide sequence: TGTGCCAGCAGTTACTCACTTAATACCTACGGGCAGTACTTC.